These 26 T cell receptor beta chains came from one sample sequenced in a study of T cell changes during pregnancy in multiple sclerosis. Clones were read by immunoSEQ multiplex PCR, and TCRdb kept only the in-frame ones, dropping some. The sample lists 40,000 to 55,000 clones; 80% to 95% were seen once. Sample: CD8+ T cells from peripheral blood mononuclear cells, taken after pregnancy. The source of these receptors is a female donor with multiple sclerosis, enrolled in a pregnancy study.

The chain employs TRBV2 and TRBJ2-7; 7 bases agree with TRBD1. The germline CDR1 and CDR2 sequences are SNHLY and FYNNEI. V was clipped by 6 bases and J by 3 bases; unmatched bases: 8. This CDR3 contains 14 residues. CDR3 loop: CASRQGHTGYEQYF. The DNA for the CDR3 is TGTGCCAGCAGACAGGGGCACACTGGCTACGAGCAGTACTTC. The complete variable domain, with remaining parts taken from reference TRBV2 and TRBJ2-7, reads EPEVTQTPSHQVTQMGQEVILRCVPISNHLYFYWYRQILGQKVEFLVSFYNNEISEKSEIFDDQFSVERPDGSNFTLKIRSTKLEDSAMYFCASRQGHTGYEQYFGPGTRLTVT.

The chain combines TRBV6-5 with TRBJ1-2; TRBD1 aligns across 10 bases. Germline V gives CDR1 MNHEY, CDR2 SVGAGI. Trimming at V came to 2 bases and at J to 7 bases, leaving 1 base not matched to a gene. CDR3 size: 13 residues. As DNA, the CDR3 is TGTGCCAGCAGTTACCGGACAGGGGGTGGCTACACCTTC. This encodes CASSYRTGGGYTF.

This chain uses TRBV6-1 with TRBJ2-7, with TRBD2 as a possible D gene (7 bases). CDR1 and CDR2 (germline): MNHNS, SASEGT. The V gene lost 6 bases and the J gene lost 2 bases, with 14 bases spanning the gap. The CDR3 extends over 14 amino acids. CDR3 nucleotides: TGTGCCAGCAGCCTGGGGCGGGGGCCCTACGAGCAGTACTTC. This encodes CASSLGRGPYEQYF.

The J gene is TRBJ2-7, the V gene TRBV28, with unresolved D. This CDR3 contains 13 residues. Germline V gene sequence: CDR1 MDHEN, CDR2 SYDVKM. V was clipped by 2 bases and J by 4 bases, with 9 bases between them. CDR3 coding DNA: TGTGCCAGCAGTTTAGTTCATCCATACGAGCAGTACTTC. Translated: CASSLVHPYEQYF.

The chain joins TRBV7-9 to TRBJ2-1, with 15 nucleotides matching TRBD2. This CDR3 is 18 amino acids long. Trimming removed 6 bases from V and 8 bases from J; junction bases left unmatched: 14. CDR1 is SEHNR and CDR2 is FQNEAQ in the germline V gene (reference sequence). The CDR3 DNA reads as TGTGCCAGCAGTCTCCCTCCCGGGACTAGCGGGAGGTGGGATGAGCAGTTCTTC. Amino acid sequence: CASSLPPGTSGRWDEQFF.

The chain couples TRBV5-4 to TRBJ2-5; 7 bases are shared with TRBD2. Germline V gene data show CDR1 as SGHNT and CDR2 as YYREEE (reference sequence). The CDR3 runs to 14 residues. The J segment lost 5 bases and the V segment lost 1 base, leaving 5 bases of the junction unmatched. CDR3 nucleotides: TGTGCCAGCAGCTTGACTCTCGGGGGGGAGACCCAGTACTTC. This encodes CASSLTLGGETQYF.

This clone showed up just once. This chain uses TRBV5-4 with TRBJ2-7; TRBD1 is a possible D gene (5 bases). CDR1 SGHNT and CDR2 YYREEE come from the germline V gene (reference sequence). The CDR3 covers 14 residues. Trimming took 2 bases from V and 5 from J, leaving 14 bases between them. The CDR3 DNA is TGTGCCAGCAGCTTAGGCAGGGATCCCGACGAGCAGTACTTC. Protein product: CASSLGRDPDEQYF. Drawing the rest from reference TRBV5-4 and TRBJ2-7, the complete variable domain is ETGVTQSPTHLIKTRGQQVTLRCSSQSGHNTVSWYQQALGQGPQFIFQYYREEENGRGNFPPRFSGLQFPNYSSELNVNALELDDSALYLCASSLGRDPDEQYFGPGTRLTVT.

A few counts support this clone. V and J are TRBV30 and TRBJ1-2; D not certain. The CDR3 extends over 12 amino acids. The V gene's germline CDR1 is GTSNPN and CDR2 SVGIG (reference sequence). The V gene lost 0 bases and the J gene lost 2 bases, with 4 bases spanning the gap. This CDR3 is CAWSVQNYGYTF. Here the CDR3 DNA reads TGTGCCTGGAGTGTACAGAACTATGGCTACACCTTC.

The chain uses TRBV27 and TRBJ1-1, with a tentative D call TRBD1 (5 bases). The V end was cut by 7 bases, the J end by 1 base, with 10 bases between. In germline, CDR1 is MNHEY, CDR2 SMNVEV (reference sequence). The CDR3 loop spans 13 amino acids. CDR3 sequence reads: CASTTQGNTEAFF. CDR3 coding DNA: TGTGCCAGCACCACCCAGGGGAACACTGAAGCTTTCTTT.

In DNA, the CDR3 is TGTGCCAGCAGCCCGGGGACAGGTAACTATGGCTACACCTTC. Its translation: CASSPGTGNYGYTF. The gene calls are TRBV11-3 and TRBJ1-2, with 8 positions matching TRBD1. This CDR3 is 14 amino acids long. Germline-derived CDR1 and CDR2 are SGHNT and YENEEA. The J segment lost 1 base and the V segment lost 5 bases, leaving 3 bases of the junction unmatched.

The rearrangement links TRBV27 to TRBJ1-5, with 7 positions matching TRBD1. Germline V gives CDR1 MNHEY, CDR2 SMNVEV (reference sequence). This CDR3 spans 16 amino acids. V dropped 6 bases and J dropped 8; count of bases not matched to a gene: 16. Here the CDR3 DNA reads TGTGCCAGCAGCCCCGGGACAGCCATACCCGGGGAGCCCCAGCATTTT. Translated: CASSPGTAIPGEPQHF.

The chain couples TRBV2 to TRBJ1-6, with D unresolved. The V end was cut by 1 base, the J end by 8 bases, with 3 bases between. The germline V gene has CDR1 SNHLY and CDR2 FYNNEI. This CDR3 spans 12 amino acids. The CDR3 is CASSEDYSPLHF. CDR3 nucleotides: TGTGCCAGCAGTGAAGACTATTCACCCCTCCACTTT.

V is TRBV7-9 and J is TRBJ2-3; D might be TRBD2 (6 bases). The V and J ends lost 3 bases and 1 base respectively, with 11 bases between them. Germline V lookup: CDR1 SEHNR, CDR2 FQNEAQ (reference sequence). This CDR3 has 15 residues. CDR3 loop: CASSFLAVGTDTQYF. As DNA, the CDR3 is TGTGCCAGCAGCTTTTTAGCGGTCGGCACAGATACGCAGTATTTT.

J is TRBJ2-6 and V is TRBV7-9; tentative D call: TRBD1 (6 bases). This CDR3 contains 18 residues. Germline V gene lookup returns CDR1 SEHNR and CDR2 FQNEAQ (reference sequence). V dropped 4 bases and J dropped 0 bases, with 16 bases sitting between them. The CDR3 loop is CASSSRDIISSGANVLTF. The CDR3 coding sequence is TGTGCCAGCAGCTCCCGGGACATCATTAGCTCTGGGGCCAACGTCCTGACTTTC.

This chain joins TRBV6-5 and TRBJ1-1, with D possibly TRBD1 on 5 matching bases. This CDR3 contains 15 residues. The V end lost 1 base, the J end lost 1 base, and 10 bases lay between the germline ends. Looked up from germline, CDR1 is MNHEY and CDR2 is SVGAGI. CDR3 sequence: CASSYYGHPNTEAFF. In nucleotides, the CDR3 is TGTGCCAGCAGTTACTACGGACACCCGAACACTGAAGCTTTCTTT.

The CDR3 region has the DNA TGCGCCAGCAGCTCGAAACCTGACAGGGCGAACACCGGGGAGCTGTTTTTT. Protein product: CASSSKPDRANTGELFF. The rearrangement joins TRBV5-1 to TRBJ2-2, with 7 bases identical to TRBD1. V was clipped by 3 bases and J by 0 bases; unmatched bases: 8. Looked up from germline, CDR1 is SGHRS and CDR2 is YFSETQ. The CDR3 is 17 amino acids.

The genes are TRBV6-5 and TRBJ2-7, with a possible D match to TRBD1 (6 bases). The length of the CDR3 is 13 residues. The V end lost 2 bases, the J end lost 3 bases, and 8 bases lay between the germline ends. In germline, CDR1 is MNHEY, CDR2 SVGAGI. This CDR3 reads CASSYGDNYEQYF. Written as DNA, the CDR3 is TGTGCCAGCAGTTACGGGGACAACTACGAGCAGTACTTC.

The chain recombines TRBV4-2 with TRBJ1-1, with TRBD1 as a possible D gene (5 bases). The CDR3 runs 16 residues. Trimming took 0 bases from V and 1 from J, leaving 12 bases between them. Per germline, CDR1 LGHNA and CDR2 YNFKEQ. The CDR3 nucleotides are TGTGCCAGCAGCCAAGATTGGTACGGGGGGAACACTGAAGCTTTCTTT. Protein product: CASSQDWYGGNTEAFF.

This clone has just one count. V usage is TRBV6-1 and J usage is TRBJ1-1; no reliable D call. In germline, CDR1 is MNHNS, CDR2 SASEGT. The CDR3 loop spans 15 amino acids. Between the trimmed V and J ends, which lost 3 bases and 6 bases, there was a span of 17 bases. The CDR3 region is CASSDRGIIEPEAFF. The CDR3 DNA is TGTGCCAGCAGTGATCGGGGAATTATAGAACCTGAAGCTTTCTTT.

The rearrangement links TRBV4-3 to TRBJ1-2; maybe TRBD1 (6 bases). V shed 4 bases and J shed 0 bases, with 15 bases lying between them. The length of the CDR3 is 16 residues. Germline V gives CDR1 LGHNA, CDR2 YSLEER. The CDR3 nucleotides are TGCGCCAGCAGCCTCAGCTTGGGGGCAGCTAACTATGGCTACACCTTC. Amino acid sequence: CASSLSLGAANYGYTF.

The genes are TRBV4-2 and TRBJ2-1; D may be TRBD2 (5 bases). The CDR3 totals 17 residues. CDR1 is LGHNA and CDR2 is YNFKEQ in the germline V gene. The V end lost 4 bases, the J end lost 4 bases, and 20 bases lay between the germline ends. The CDR3 nucleotides read TGTGCCAGCAGCCGAGACCAGACTACCCTCTTATACAATGAGCAGTTCTTC. Translation: CASSRDQTTLLYNEQFF.

This sequence joins TRBV13 and TRBJ1-2, with D perhaps TRBD1 (5 bases). The CDR3 has 14 residues. V shed 5 bases and J shed 5 bases, with 15 bases lying between them. Germline V lookup: CDR1 PRHDT, CDR2 FYEKMQ (reference sequence). CDR3 sequence: CASSQSDSLYGYTF. In nucleotides, the CDR3 is TGTGCCAGCAGCCAATCCGACAGCCTGTATGGCTACACCTTC.

This clone has just one count. The chain carries TRBV27 and TRBJ2-1; 14 bases align to TRBD2. V trimming: 6 bases; J trimming: 7 bases; junction bases outside the gene matches: 2. The CDR3 covers 14 residues. The germline CDR1 and CDR2 sequences are MNHEY and SMNVEV (reference sequence). CDR3 DNA: TGTGCCAGCAGAGGACTAGCGGGAGGAAATGAGCAGTTCTTC. Amino acid sequence: CASRGLAGGNEQFF.

This chain joins TRBV27 and TRBJ2-7, with D unresolved. V lost 4 bases and J lost 3, with 4 bases in between. This CDR3 contains 11 residues. Germline V lookup: CDR1 MNHEY, CDR2 SMNVEV (reference sequence). The CDR3 reads CASSSRYEQYF. CDR3 nucleotides: TGTGCCAGCAGTTCTCGCTACGAGCAGTACTTC.

The V and J genes are TRBV29-1 and TRBJ2-3; D perhaps matches TRBD1 (6 bases). Deletions cut 3 bases from V and 2 bases from J, with 12 bases between. This CDR3 region has 14 residues. Looked up from germline, CDR1 is SQVTM and CDR2 is ANQGSEA. The CDR3 nucleotides are TGCAGCGTTGACCCACAGGGAACCACAGATACGCAGTATTTT. Translation: CSVDPQGTTDTQYF.

The chain has TRBV27 and TRBJ2-1, with unresolved D. Per the germline V gene, CDR1 is MNHEY and CDR2 is SMNVEV (reference sequence). Trimming took 6 bases from V and 7 from J, leaving 16 bases between them. CDR3 length equals 14 residues. For the CDR3, the DNA is TGTGCCAGCAGCCAACTGGAGTTAACGAATGAGCAGTTCTTC. Translated: CASSQLELTNEQFF.